Below, one TCR beta chain is given with its context. The antigen remains unidentified. Peripheral blood samples of around 9.3 milliliters were drawn from each donor. Every sample yielded at least 6.5 million isolated PBMCs. The CDR3 spans 14 residues. Per germline, CDR1 LGHDT and CDR2 YNNKEL (reference sequence). V shed 4 bases and J shed 0 bases, with 9 bases lying between them. The data derive from a study of blood T cells in healthy people across ages. Study-wide points: Underestimates were what the diversity estimates from one million T cells were considered to be.

Sample-barcoded 5' priming and a J-beta primer mix drove a second PCR of about 6 to 12 cycles. Tagging of each cDNA molecule was performed by a template-switch adaptor with 12 random nucleotides. TCRdb processed the 5' RACE reads anew with MiXCR; each CDR3 protein has one entry. Among hundreds of thousands of distinct CDR3 sequences listed, roughly 50% were seen once. The clonotype originates from a man under 40 in good health. The chain links TRBV3-1 to TRBJ2-5; no clear D gene. Sequenced: blood. CDR3 protein: CASSPDTYQETQYF. DNA for the CDR3: TGTGCCAGCAGCCCTGACACGTACCAAGAGACCCAGTACTTC.